The 16 T cell receptor beta chains reported below all come from one sample, sequenced in a study of cytomegalovirus exposure and HLA in healthy donors (TCRdb year 2017). Library creation used the immunoSEQ multiplex PCR assay. A mixture of 60 forward primers for TCR Vbeta segments and 13 reverse primers for TCR Jbeta segments was used in the multiplex PCR. Imported from immuneACCESS, the table was reduced by TCRdb to in-frame sequences with V and J called. These copies leave out some clones; in studies compared against another copy, an unresolved V gene accounts for under half, and the cause of the remainder is not known. The sample yields some 200,000 clones; 76% were counted once. The top ten clonotypes cover approximately 0.6% of the sample. The sequenced material came from PBMCs. The receptor source for this set is a man younger than 35 in good health and CMV-seronegative.

The rearrangement uses TRBV2 and TRBJ2-5, with 9 bases identical to TRBD1. CDR1 SNHLY and CDR2 FYNNEI come from the germline V gene. The V gene end was trimmed by 5 bases and the J gene end by 5 bases; junction bases not matched to a gene: 6. The CDR3 sequence is 14 residues long. The CDR3 here is CASSRNRGPETQYF. The CDR3, as DNA: TGTGCCAGCAGTCGAAACAGGGGGCCGGAGACCCAGTACTTC. Together with reference TRBV2 and TRBJ2-5, the CDR3 gives the full variable domain: EPEVTQTPSHQVTQMGQEVILRCVPISNHLYFYWYRQILGQKVEFLVSFYNNEISEKSEIFDDQFSVERPDGSNFTLKIRSTKLEDSAMYFCASSRNRGPETQYFGPGTRLLVL.

The chain recombines TRBV7-3 with TRBJ2-1; a weak D match, TRBD2 (7 bases). The CDR3 has 15 amino acids. V was cut by 2 bases and J by 9 bases, with 17 bases left in between. Germline-derived CDR1 and CDR2 are SGHTA and FQGTGA. CDR3 sequence reads: CASSLRPGEGGEQFF. In nucleotides, the CDR3 is TGTGCCAGCAGCTTACGCCCAGGGGAGGGCGGTGAGCAGTTCTTC.

The CDR3 sequence: CAWSSFLVQVGYGYTF. CDR3 DNA sequence: TGTGCCTGGAGTAGTTTTCTCGTCCAGGTGGGCTATGGCTACACCTTC. The chain combines TRBV30 with TRBJ1-2; no reliable D call. This CDR3 has 16 residues. Between the trimmed V and J ends, which lost 2 bases and 4 bases, there was a span of 20 bases. The germline V gene encodes CDR1 GTSNPN and CDR2 SVGIG (reference sequence).

This clone appeared a few times. The chain recombines TRBV30 with TRBJ1-5; D uncertain. The CDR3 runs to 13 residues. CDR1 and CDR2 from the germline V gene are GTSNPN and SVGIG (reference sequence). With 2 bases removed from V and 1 base from J, the gap between germline ends came to 6 bases. Here the CDR3 reads CAWSWASNQPQHF. The CDR3 DNA sequence: TGTGCCTGGAGTTGGGCGAGCAATCAGCCCCAGCATTTT.

This chain links TRBV6-5 with TRBJ2-7, with D hard to call. The CDR3 totals 14 residues. V lost 6 bases and J lost 3, with 15 bases in between. Germline V lookup: CDR1 MNHEY, CDR2 SVGAGI. CDR3 nucleotide sequence: TGTGCCAGCAGCAACCAGGTACCTATCTACGAGCAGTACTTC. This gives the protein CASSNQVPIYEQYF.

The chain is built from TRBV6-5 and TRBJ2-7; 9 nucleotides line up with TRBD2. Germline assignment: CDR1 MNHEY and CDR2 SVGAGI. Unmatched junction bases numbered 6, after V lost 6 bases and J lost 3 bases. The CDR3 extends over 14 amino acids. The CDR3 spells CASSGASGNYEQYF. CDR3 sequence (DNA): TGTGCCAGCAGCGGGGCTAGCGGGAACTACGAGCAGTACTTC.

Only one count was recorded for this clone. CDR3 residues: CSVELVGQGPIQYF. Written as DNA, the CDR3 is TGCAGCGTTGAACTTGTGGGACAGGGCCCCATTCAGTACTTC. This sequence joins TRBV29-1 and TRBJ2-4, with 9 nucleotides matching TRBD1. V lost 2 bases to trimming and J lost 9 bases; unmatched junction nucleotides: 8. CDR3 size: 14 residues. Germline CDR1 reads SQVTM; CDR2 reads ANQGSEA.

This clone was seen more than once but under ten times. This chain connects TRBV4-1 to TRBJ2-7, with 7 nucleotides matching TRBD2. Germline V gene lookup returns CDR1 MGHRA and CDR2 YSYEKL. V lost 4 bases and J lost 5; bases outside the gene matches: 5. This CDR3 is 13 amino acids long. CDR3 DNA sequence: TGCGCCAGCAGCCGAGCGGGACGGGACGAGCAGTACTTC. This gives the protein CASSRAGRDEQYF.

The chain recombines TRBV2 with TRBJ2-7; a possible D gene is TRBD1 (6 bases). The germline gives CDR1 SNHLY, CDR2 FYNNEI. The CDR3 consists of 15 residues. The germline V and J ends were trimmed by 6 bases and 1 base, with 16 bases remaining between them. In DNA form, the CDR3 reads TGTGCCAGCAGCCAGAACAGGGAGTTTTCCTACGAGCAGTACTTC. It encodes CASSQNREFSYEQYF.

The rearrangement joins TRBV18 to TRBJ1-2; D ambiguous. V dropped 5 bases and J dropped 2 bases, with 6 bases sitting between them. CDR3 size: 12 residues. Germline V gene data show CDR1 as KGHSH and CDR2 as LQKENI. The CDR3 sequence: CASSSRNYGYTF. The CDR3 DNA sequence: TGTGCCAGCTCATCGCGAAACTATGGCTACACCTTC.

The rearrangement links TRBV5-1 to TRBJ2-5; TRBD2 agrees at 12 bases. J lost 6 bases, V lost 0 bases, and 3 bases had no gene match. CDR3 length: 15 residues. Germline V gene lookup returns CDR1 SGHRS and CDR2 YFSETQ. The CDR3 protein is CASSLASGRGQTQYF. As DNA, the CDR3 is TGCGCCAGCAGCTTGGCTAGCGGGAGGGGCCAGACCCAGTACTTC.

The chain is built from TRBV28 and TRBJ1-5; 11 nucleotides match TRBD1. J was trimmed by 6 bases and V by 5 bases; bases with no gene match: 6. This CDR3 is built from 15 residues. The germline gives CDR1 MDHEN, CDR2 SYDVKM. The CDR3 nucleotides read TGTGCCAGCAGTCCCGGGACAGGGGGAATTCAGCCCCAGCATTTT. Protein: CASSPGTGGIQPQHF.

This sequence joins TRBV2 and TRBJ2-3, with D possibly being TRBD2 (5 bases). Germline V lookup: CDR1 SNHLY, CDR2 FYNNEI. There are 14 residues in the CDR3. Between the trimmed V and J ends, which lost 7 bases and 6 bases, there was a span of 17 bases. The CDR3 DNA sequence: TGTGCCAGCACGGGGTTGGTAGTCGGTGATACGCAGTATTTT. It is translated as CASTGLVVGDTQYF. The variable domain in full, completed from reference TRBV2 and TRBJ2-3, reads EPEVTQTPSHQVTQMGQEVILRCVPISNHLYFYWYRQILGQKVEFLVSFYNNEISEKSEIFDDQFSVERPDGSNFTLKIRSTKLEDSAMYFCASTGLVVGDTQYFGPGTRLTVL.

The chain combines TRBV5-1 with TRBJ2-1; TRBD2 is a possible D gene (5 bases). Germline CDR1 reads SGHRS; CDR2 reads YFSETQ. The CDR3 covers 15 residues. V was shortened by 4 bases and J by 6 bases, with 17 bases between the two germline ends. This CDR3 is CASSPRGEGINEQFF. The CDR3 DNA is TGCGCCAGCAGCCCCCGGGGAGAGGGTATCAATGAGCAGTTCTTC. The full variable domain, its missing parts supplied by reference TRBV5-1 and TRBJ2-1, is KAGVTQTPRYLIKTRGQQVTLSCSPISGHRSVSWYQQTPGQGLQFLFEYFSETQRNKGNFPGRFSGRQFSNSRSEMNVSTLELGDSALYLCASSPRGEGINEQFFGPGTRLTVL.

The chain combines TRBV5-1 with TRBJ2-3; 8 nucleotides match TRBD2. This CDR3 has 14 residues. V was clipped by 4 bases and J by 3 bases; unmatched bases: 4. Germline values: CDR1 SGHRS, CDR2 YFSETQ. DNA of the CDR3: TGCGCCAGCAGCGACGGGAGGGGGACAGATACGCAGTATTTT. This translates into CASSDGRGTDTQYF.

This clone has a single count. The V gene is TRBV5-1, the J gene TRBJ2-3; TRBD2 matches at 8 bases. The CDR3 has 12 residues. J gave up 13 bases and V 5 bases, and 9 bases lay outside the gene matches. Germline values: CDR1 SGHRS, CDR2 YFSETQ. This CDR3 is CASRLAGPQKYF. CDR3 nucleotides: TGCGCCAGCAGGCTAGCGGGCCCGCAGAAGTATTTT. Based on the CDR3 plus reference TRBV5-1 and TRBJ2-3, the full variable domain is KAGVTQTPRYLIKTRGQQVTLSCSPISGHRSVSWYQQTPGQGLQFLFEYFSETQRNKGNFPGRFSGRQFSNSRSEMNVSTLELGDSALYLCASRLAGPQKYFGPGTRLTVL.